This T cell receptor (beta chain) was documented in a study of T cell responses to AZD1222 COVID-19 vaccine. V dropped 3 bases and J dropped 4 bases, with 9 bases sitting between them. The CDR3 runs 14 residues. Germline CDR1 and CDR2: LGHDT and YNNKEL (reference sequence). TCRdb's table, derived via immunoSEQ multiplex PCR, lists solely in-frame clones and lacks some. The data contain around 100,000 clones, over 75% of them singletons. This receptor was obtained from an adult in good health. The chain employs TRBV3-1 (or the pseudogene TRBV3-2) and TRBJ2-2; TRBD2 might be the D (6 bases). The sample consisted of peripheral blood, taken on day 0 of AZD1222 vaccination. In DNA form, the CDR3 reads TGTGCCAGCAGCCACCGGGAGACCACCGGGGAGCTGTTTTTT. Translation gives CASSHRETTGELFF.